Sequencing of this T cell receptor beta chain was carried out in a study of type 1 regulatory T cells. Study background: T-allo10 is a Tr1-enriched, alloantigen-specific CD4 T cell product made in vitro. Study-wide results and limits: Type 1 regulatory T cells had a more restricted TCR repertoire than non-type 1 regulatory T cells.

One entry per CDR3 protein, called by TCRdb with MiXCR from the reads. Seen here are under 85,000 distinct CDR3 sequences, almost 50% observed once, and the top ten hold more than 2%. For this clonotype: Its antigen is undetermined.

The source material was cultured non-Tr1 T cells, either the whole culture or a sorted T cell fraction (not recorded which). The TCR was taken from a human donor in good health.

Written as DNA, the CDR3 is TGCAGTGCTAGTCTCCCGGGACTACAGACCTACGAGCAGTACTTC. Translation gives CSASLPGLQTYEQYF. The chain recombines TRBV20-1 with TRBJ2-7; 7 bases align to TRBD2. The CDR3 length is 15 residues. V lost 3 bases, J lost 2 bases, and 10 bases stayed unmatched. The germline gives CDR1 DFQATT, CDR2 SNEGSKA (reference sequence).